The next 17 T cell receptor beta chains were all read from a single sample in a study of molecular identifiers for immune sequencing clone quantification. TCRdb used MiXCR to reprocess the PCR reads, holding one entry per CDR3 protein. The sample carries around 470,000 distinct CDR3 sequences, about 22% recorded once. The sample consisted of naive CD8+ T cells from blood, with Jurkat cell RNA spiked in. Subset specified: FACS-sorted CD8+CD4-CCR7+CD45RA+ naive T cells. The source is a human donor in good health. Some libraries in this study had Jurkat cell RNA spiked in.

Note on this clonotype: A much larger clone is a single base away; this may be a read error. The CDR3 DNA reads as TGTGCCAGCAGTTTATCGATTTCAGCGAAAGCGAACACCAGGGAGCTGTTTTTT. Protein: CASSLSISAKANTRELFF. The rearrangement links TRBV27 to TRBJ2-2; no firm D call. CDR1 and CDR2 (germline): MNHEY, SMNVEV (reference sequence). CDR3 size: 18 residues.

This clonotype has more than one count but fewer than ten. The gene calls are TRBV18 and TRBJ1-2, with D possibly being TRBD1 (6 bases). Per germline, CDR1 KGHSH and CDR2 LQKENI. The CDR3 is 15 residues long. V dropped 0 bases and J dropped 3 bases, with 11 bases sitting between them. The CDR3, as DNA: TGTGCCAGCTCACCACCGGACAGAGATCACTATGGCTACACCTTC. Translated: CASSPPDRDHYGYTF.

The rearrangement joins TRBV5-1 to TRBJ2-7; D may be TRBD1 or TRBD2 (5 bases each). The germline V gene encodes CDR1 SGHRS and CDR2 YFSETQ. V was pared by 0 bases and J by 3 bases, with 10 bases between. This CDR3 has 14 residues. The CDR3 region is CASSLGDLHYEQYF. DNA for the CDR3: TGCGCCAGCAGCTTGGGGGACCTACACTACGAGCAGTACTTC.

The V and J genes are TRBV29-1 and TRBJ2-7; D is ambiguous. In germline, CDR1 is SQVTM, CDR2 ANQGSEA. This CDR3 spans 13 amino acids. V gave up 5 bases and J gave up 7 bases, with 18 bases separating them. Written as DNA, the CDR3 is TGCAGCGTTAATTTCGGACCTCCTCCAGAGCAGTACTTC. This codes for CSVNFGPPPEQYF.

There are many counts of this clonotype. V usage is TRBV10-3 and J usage is TRBJ2-7, with TRBD2 matching 7 bases. CDR1 and CDR2 from the germline V gene are ENHRY and SYGVKD. J was trimmed by 0 bases and V by 0 bases; bases with no gene match: 5. The CDR3 extends over 16 amino acids. The CDR3 DNA sequence: TGTGCCATCAGTGAGTCGCTGCGGGGGTCCTCCTACGAGCAGTACTTC. Translation: CAISESLRGSSYEQYF.

This clonotype was observed at least ten times. V is TRBV24-1 and J is TRBJ2-5; TRBD1 aligns across 8 bases. V lost 2 bases to trimming and J lost 6 bases; unmatched junction nucleotides: 4. This CDR3 contains 14 residues. The germline CDR1 and CDR2 sequences are KGHDR and SFDVKD. The CDR3 protein is CATSDSGGKKTQYF. The DNA for the CDR3 is TGTGCCACCAGTGATTCAGGGGGCAAAAAGACCCAGTACTTC.

This clonotype occurred a few times. The gene calls are TRBV9 and TRBJ2-5, with D tentatively TRBD2 (5 bases). V was shortened by 5 bases and J by 5 bases, with 16 bases between the two germline ends. Germline V lookup: CDR1 SGDLS, CDR2 YYNGEE. The CDR3 has 14 amino acids. CDR3 DNA sequence: TGTGCCAGCAGTCAGTACGGGGAGCGTGAGACCCAGTACTTC. Translating it yields CASSQYGERETQYF. The full variable domain, completed using reference TRBV9 and TRBJ2-5, is DSGVTQTPKHLITATGQRVTLRCSPRSGDLSVYWYQQSLDQGLQFLIQYYNGEERAKGNILERFSAQQFPDLHSELNLSSLELGDSALYFCASSQYGERETQYFGPGTRLLVL.

This clonotype showed up just a few times. The chain couples TRBV28 to TRBJ2-7, with TRBD2 identical over 12 bases. V gave up 6 bases and J gave up 3 bases; unmatched junction bases: 6. Germline V lookup: CDR1 MDHEN, CDR2 SYDVKM. The CDR3 sequence is 15 residues long. DNA of the CDR3: TGTGCCAGCAGCCAAGGACTAGCGGGATTCTACGAGCAGTACTTC. Its protein product is CASSQGLAGFYEQYF.

The chain employs TRBV9 and TRBJ2-3, with TRBD2 matching over 13 bases. In germline, CDR1 is SGDLS, CDR2 YYNGEE. J lost 2 bases, V lost 3 bases, and 6 bases had no gene match. This CDR3 is 17 amino acids long. CDR3 in amino acids: CASSAGTSGTITDTQYF. In DNA form, the CDR3 reads TGTGCCAGCAGCGCCGGGACTAGCGGGACAATCACAGATACGCAGTATTTT.

This chain uses TRBV12-2 with TRBJ1-1; the table's D call, TRBD1, has no DNA check behind it. TRBV12-2 is a pseudogene segment. The CDR3 covers 16 residues. The CDR3 region has the DNA TGTGCAAGTCGCTTCGGACAGCCCGTCCCGAACACTGAAGCTTTCTTT. Translating it yields CASRFGQPVPNTEAFF.

Comments on this clonotype: A much larger clone differs by one base, so this may be a read error. This sequence joins TRBV12-3 or TRBV12-4 and TRBJ2-3; D not certain. Trimming stripped 2 bases from V and 2 bases from J, with 14 bases between. The CDR3 spans 16 residues. CDR3 bases: TGTGCCAGCAGTTTATGGAGTAGCTCTGTCACAGATACGCAGTATTTT. Translated: CASSLWSSSVTDTQYF.

As regards this clonotype: This may be a read error, as it is one base from a much larger clone. This chain joins TRBV6-5 and TRBJ2-7, with TRBD1 identical over 7 bases. CDR1 is MNHEY, CDR2 SVGAGI, per germline. The CDR3 sequence is 14 residues long. The V and J ends lost 8 bases and 2 bases, in that order; junction bases with no gene match: 9. The CDR3: CASGARDSAYEQYF. The CDR3 DNA is TGTGCCAGCGGTGCCCGGGACAGTGCCTACGAGCAGTACTTC.

A few counts support this clonotype. This sequence joins TRBV28 and TRBJ2-5; a possible D gene is TRBD2 (5 bases). V was pared by 5 bases and J by 5 bases, with 15 bases between. CDR3 length: 14 amino acids. Germline CDR1 is MDHEN and CDR2 is SYDVKM. The CDR3 region is CASSALLRGETQYF. The CDR3 bases are TGTGCCAGCAGTGCCCTCCTGAGAGGGGAGACCCAGTACTTC. Together with reference TRBV28 and TRBJ2-5, the CDR3 gives the full variable domain: DVKVTQSSRYLVKRTGEKVFLECVQDMDHENMFWYRQDPGLGLRLIYFSYDVKMKEKGDIPEGYSVSREKKERFSLILESASTNQTSMYLCASSALLRGETQYFGPGTRLLVL.

Concerning this clonotype itself: A single base separates this from a much larger clone, so it may be a read error. The rearrangement uses TRBV7-6 and TRBJ2-5; D tentatively fits TRBD1 or TRBD2 (5 bases each). This CDR3 region has 15 residues. CDR1 is SGHVS and CDR2 is FNYEAQ in the germline V gene. The DNA for the CDR3 is TGTGCCAGCAGCTTAAGTCCGGGACCTCAAGAGATCCAGTACTTC. Protein product: CASSLSPGPQEIQYF.

Comments on this clonotype: A much bigger clone sits one base away, suggesting this may be a read error. The chain has TRBV30 and TRBJ1-3, with D hard to call. The CDR3 consists of 14 residues. Germline V gene sequence: CDR1 GTSNPN, CDR2 SVGIG (reference sequence). This CDR3 reads CAWSVGLTGNAIYF. In DNA form, the CDR3 reads TGTGCCTGGAGTGTTGGACTGACTGGAAACGCCATATATTTT.

The chain carries TRBV20-1 and TRBJ2-7, with 8 bases aligning to TRBD1. CDR1 and CDR2 from the germline V gene are DFQATT and SNEGSKA (reference sequence). The CDR3 runs 13 residues. V lost 5 bases, J lost 6 bases, and 9 bases stayed unmatched. This chain's CDR3 is CSAGGQDFREQYF. CDR3 bases: TGCAGTGCTGGGGGACAGGACTTTCGCGAGCAGTACTTC.

On this clonotype itself: One end of the junction fails to match germline, which may point to a read error. The chain links TRBV18 to TRBJ2-5; D is perhaps TRBD1 or TRBD2 (6 bases each). The V gene's germline CDR1 is KGHSH and CDR2 LQKENI. The CDR3 covers 16 residues. The CDR3 DNA follows: TGTGCCAGCTCACCACCGGGGGGCCAAAACCAGGAGACCCAGTACTTC. Protein: CASSPPGGQNQETQYF.